This is a list of T cell receptor beta chains from one sample in a study of CD8 T cells in Susac syndrome. TCRdb recomputed calls from the immunoSEQ multiplex PCR reads with MiXCR, one row per CDR3 protein. The sample records 150,000 to 250,000 distinct CDR3 sequences, roughly 96% being singletons. Sequencing used CD4+ T cells from PBMCs. The receptors were sampled from a human donor with multiple sclerosis. The CDR3 runs from the conserved cysteine through the conserved F or W. A D gene is named only where the DNA matches it firmly. Clone sizes are given selectively: once, few, many, or a class where the clone is expanded.

v_gene: TRBV25-1; d_gene: TRBD2; j_gene: TRBJ2-1; abundance: .; CDR3nt: TGTGCCAGCAGGGAGGCGACTAGCGCCTCCAATGAGCAGTTCTTC; CDR3aa: CASREATSASNEQFF
v_gene: TRBV19; d_gene: .; j_gene: TRBJ1-1; abundance: .; CDR3nt: TGTGCCAGTACCCCTCAATTGAACACTGAAGCTTTCTTT; CDR3aa: CASTPQLNTEAFF
v_gene: TRBV5-1; d_gene: .; j_gene: TRBJ2-5; abundance: .; CDR3nt: TGCGCCAGCAGCCCCCTCTGGGGAGAGACCCAGTACTTC; CDR3aa: CASSPLWGETQYF
v_gene: TRBV20-1; d_gene: .; j_gene: TRBJ2-7; abundance: .; CDR3nt: TGCAGTGCTTGGGGCCGGGCTTCCTACGAGCAGTACTTC; CDR3aa: CSAWGRASYEQYF
v_gene: TRBV7-9; d_gene: .; j_gene: TRBJ2-7; abundance: .; CDR3nt: TGTGCCAGCAGCCAGGACACCTCGGTAGGGGGGCAGTACTTC; CDR3aa: CASSQDTSVGGQYF
v_gene: TRBV3-1; d_gene: .; j_gene: TRBJ2-7; abundance: .; CDR3nt: TGTGCCAGCTCCCCCAGGGAACTCCCCTACGAGCAGTACTTC; CDR3aa: CASSPRELPYEQYF
v_gene: TRBV7-9; d_gene: .; j_gene: TRBJ1-2; abundance: .; CDR3nt: TGTGCCAGCAGCTTCTACCTCGGGACTTTCCTGGGGAAAGGCTACACCTTC; CDR3aa: CASSFYLGTFLGKGYTF
v_gene: TRBV27; d_gene: .; j_gene: TRBJ1-2; abundance: .; CDR3nt: TGTGCCAGCAGTTTTGGAGGTACTCGGGGCTACACCTTC; CDR3aa: CASSFGGTRGYTF
v_gene: TRBV20-1; d_gene: .; j_gene: TRBJ1-6; abundance: .; CDR3nt: TGCAGTGCTATTGGAAATGGACAGAAGAATTCACCCCTCCACTTT; CDR3aa: CSAIGNGQKNSPLHF
v_gene: TRBV29-1; d_gene: .; j_gene: TRBJ1-1; abundance: .; CDR3nt: TGCAGCTTGTTCGAGGCAGGTCGGAACACTGAAGCTTTCTTT; CDR3aa: CSLFEAGRNTEAFF
v_gene: TRBV29-1; d_gene: TRBD2; j_gene: TRBJ2-1; abundance: once; CDR3nt: TGCAGCGTTGGTAGCTGGCCTAGCGGGTACAATGAGCAGTTCTTC; CDR3aa: CSVGSWPSGYNEQFF
v_gene: TRBV6-1; d_gene: .; j_gene: TRBJ2-2; abundance: once; CDR3nt: TGTGCCAGCAGTGAAGCCCGGGGGATAGGCGGGGAGCTGTTTTTT; CDR3aa: CASSEARGIGGELFF
v_gene: TRBV3-1; d_gene: .; j_gene: TRBJ1-1; abundance: .; CDR3nt: TGTGCCAGCGCTCCCGTCGACGGGGGGAACACTGAAGCTTTCTTT; CDR3aa: CASAPVDGGNTEAFF
v_gene: TRBV20-1; d_gene: TRBD2; j_gene: TRBJ2-7; abundance: once; CDR3nt: TGCAGTGCTAGAGAGGTCGGGAGGGCCGGGGACGAGCAGTACTTC; CDR3aa: CSAREVGRAGDEQYF
v_gene: TRBV3-1; d_gene: TRBD2; j_gene: TRBJ2-3; abundance: .; CDR3nt: TGTGCCAGCAGCCATAACGGACTAGCGGGCACAGATACGCAGTATTTT; CDR3aa: CASSHNGLAGTDTQYF
v_gene: TRBV9; d_gene: TRBD1; j_gene: TRBJ1-2; abundance: .; CDR3nt: TGTGCCAGCAGCGTCCAGGGACAGGGAGCTCATACCTTC; CDR3aa: CASSVQGQGAHTF
v_gene: TRBV12-3/TRBV12-4; d_gene: .; j_gene: TRBJ1-2; abundance: .; CDR3nt: TGTGCCAGCAGACCGGGACCGGCGGCCTACGGCTACACCTTC; CDR3aa: CASRPGPAAYGYTF
v_gene: TRBV5-6; d_gene: .; j_gene: TRBJ1-2; abundance: .; CDR3nt: TGTGCCAGCAAACAAGGAGTTTATGGCTACACCTTC; CDR3aa: CASKQGVYGYTF
v_gene: TRBV5-1; d_gene: .; j_gene: TRBJ2-5; abundance: .; CDR3nt: TGTGCCAGTAGTTTAGGAGGGGCTCAAGAGACCCAGTACTTC; CDR3aa: CASSLGGAQETQYF
v_gene: TRBV15; d_gene: .; j_gene: TRBJ2-1; abundance: once; CDR3nt: TGTGCCACCAGCAGAGACGGAAAACCCTACAATGAGCAGTTCTTC; CDR3aa: CATSRDGKPYNEQFF
v_gene: TRBV25-1; d_gene: .; j_gene: TRBJ2-6; abundance: .; CDR3nt: TGTGCCAGCGGGGGTAGCTCTGGGGCCAACGTCCTGACTTTC; CDR3aa: CASGGSSGANVLTF
v_gene: TRBV30; d_gene: .; j_gene: TRBJ1-5; abundance: .; CDR3nt: TGTGCCTGGAGTGTTTCGGCCCATCAGCCCCAGCATTTT; CDR3aa: CAWSVSAHQPQHF
v_gene: TRBV20-1; d_gene: TRBD2; j_gene: TRBJ2-3; abundance: .; CDR3nt: TGCAGTGCCATTCCGCTATTACTAGCGGGAGTCCCAGATACGCAGTATTTT; CDR3aa: CSAIPLLLAGVPDTQYF
v_gene: TRBV11-2; d_gene: TRBD2; j_gene: TRBJ2-7; abundance: .; CDR3nt: TGTGCCAGCAGCTTCTCCGGGACTAGCGGGGGACGCTCCTACGAGCAGTACTTC; CDR3aa: CASSFSGTSGGRSYEQYF
v_gene: TRBV19; d_gene: .; j_gene: TRBJ2-5; abundance: once; CDR3nt: TGTGCCAGTAGAGGAAGGGGGAAGGAGCATGAGACCCAGTACTTC; CDR3aa: CASRGRGKEHETQYF
v_gene: TRBV30; d_gene: .; j_gene: TRBJ2-1; abundance: once; CDR3nt: TGTGCCTGGAGTGTAAGGGGAGGCAATGAGCAGTTCTTC; CDR3aa: CAWSVRGGNEQFF
v_gene: TRBV29-1; d_gene: .; j_gene: TRBJ2-1; abundance: .; CDR3nt: TGCAGCGTCAACACTGGGTCCTACAATGAGCAGTTCTTC; CDR3aa: CSVNTGSYNEQFF
v_gene: TRBV6-4; d_gene: TRBD2; j_gene: TRBJ2-2; abundance: .; CDR3nt: TGTGCCAGCAGCCAGGAGGGAGCCAAGCTAGCGGGAGGACACACCGGGGAGCTGTTTTTT; CDR3aa: CASSQEGAKLAGGHTGELFF
v_gene: TRBV19; d_gene: .; j_gene: TRBJ1-5; abundance: .; CDR3nt: TGTGCCAGTAGTATATTTCGGGGTGCTGGTCAGCCCCAGCATTTT; CDR3aa: CASSIFRGAGQPQHF
v_gene: TRBV5-4; d_gene: TRBD1; j_gene: TRBJ2-7; abundance: .; CDR3nt: TGTGCCAGCAGGTCCGGGACAGGGAGCTCCTACGAGCAGTACTTC; CDR3aa: CASRSGTGSSYEQYF
v_gene: TRBV20-1; d_gene: TRBD2; j_gene: TRBJ2-3; abundance: .; CDR3nt: TGCAGTGCTCCCCCGTTGAGGCGGGAGGGAGCGACAGATACGCAGTATTTT; CDR3aa: CSAPPLRREGATDTQYF
v_gene: TRBV5-1; d_gene: TRBD2; j_gene: TRBJ2-1; abundance: .; CDR3nt: TGCGCCAGCAGCCCCGATAGCGGGAGGGCCTACAATGAGCAGTTCTTC; CDR3aa: CASSPDSGRAYNEQFF
v_gene: TRBV25-1; d_gene: .; j_gene: TRBJ1-5; abundance: once; CDR3nt: TGTGCCAGCAGTGGGGGCCGGGACAATCAGCCCCAGCATTTT; CDR3aa: CASSGGRDNQPQHF
v_gene: TRBV7-9; d_gene: TRBD1; j_gene: TRBJ2-3; abundance: .; CDR3nt: TGTGCCAGCAGCCCCGGGACAGGTGCCCCAGATACGCAGTATTTT; CDR3aa: CASSPGTGAPDTQYF
v_gene: TRBV9; d_gene: TRBD2; j_gene: TRBJ2-3; abundance: .; CDR3nt: TGTGCCAGCAGCGCGAGCGGGAGATCGGAAGATACGCAGTATTTT; CDR3aa: CASSASGRSEDTQYF